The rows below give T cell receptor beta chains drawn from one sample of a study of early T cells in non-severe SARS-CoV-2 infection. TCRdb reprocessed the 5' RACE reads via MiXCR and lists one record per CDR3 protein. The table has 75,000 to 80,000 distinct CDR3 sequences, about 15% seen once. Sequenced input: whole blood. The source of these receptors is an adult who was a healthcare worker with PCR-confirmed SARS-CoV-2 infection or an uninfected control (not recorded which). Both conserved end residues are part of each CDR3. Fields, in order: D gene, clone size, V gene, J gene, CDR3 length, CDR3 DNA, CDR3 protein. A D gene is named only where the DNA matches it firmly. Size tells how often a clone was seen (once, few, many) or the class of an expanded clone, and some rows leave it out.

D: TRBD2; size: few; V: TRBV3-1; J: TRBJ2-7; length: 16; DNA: TGTGCCAGCAGCCCACGGGCGGGGGGCCCGGGGGACGAGCAGTACTTC; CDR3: CASSPRAGGPGDEQYF
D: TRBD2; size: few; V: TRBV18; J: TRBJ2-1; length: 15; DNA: TGTGCCAGCTCACCACAGGGGACTAACTACAATGAGCAGTTCTTC; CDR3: CASSPQGTNYNEQFF
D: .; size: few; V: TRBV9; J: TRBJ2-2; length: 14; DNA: TGTGCCAGCAGCGTCCAGGGGAACACCGGGGAGCTGTTTTTT; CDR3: CASSVQGNTGELFF
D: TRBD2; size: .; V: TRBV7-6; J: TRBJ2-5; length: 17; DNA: TGTGCCAGCAGCTTAGGTAGCGGGAGGCCCCCACAAGAGACCCAGTACTTC; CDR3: CASSLGSGRPPQETQYF
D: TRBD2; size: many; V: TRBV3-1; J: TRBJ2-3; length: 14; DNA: TGTGCCAGCAGCCGAGGGACTAGCGCAGATACGCAGTATTTT; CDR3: CASSRGTSADTQYF
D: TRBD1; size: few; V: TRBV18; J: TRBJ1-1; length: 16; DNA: TGTGCCAGCTCACCTCCTGGAGGACAGGGGAACACTGAAGCTTTCTTT; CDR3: CASSPPGGQGNTEAFF
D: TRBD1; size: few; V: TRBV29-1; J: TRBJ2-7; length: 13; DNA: TGCAGCACCCGGGACAGTTCAACCTACGAGCAGTACTTC; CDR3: CSTRDSSTYEQYF
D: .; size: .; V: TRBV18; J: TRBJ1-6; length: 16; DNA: TGTGCCAGCTCACCGTCTGGGGACCTCTATAATTCACCCCTCCACTTT; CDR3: CASSPSGDLYNSPLHF
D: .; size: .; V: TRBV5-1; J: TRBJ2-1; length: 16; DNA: TGCGCCAGCAGCTTGGTCGGGGGAAGTGCCTACAATGAGCAGTTCTTC; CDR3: CASSLVGGSAYNEQFF
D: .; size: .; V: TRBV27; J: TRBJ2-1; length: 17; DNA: TGTGCCAGCAGTTTAATCACCGGATCAATTTACGACAATGAGCAGTTCTTC; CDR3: CASSLITGSIYDNEQFF
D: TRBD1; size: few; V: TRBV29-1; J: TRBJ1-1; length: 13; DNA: TGCAGCGCGCTTGGACAGGGTGGCACTGAAGCTTTCTTT; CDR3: CSALGQGGTEAFF
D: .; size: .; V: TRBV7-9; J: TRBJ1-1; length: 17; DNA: TGTGTCAGCAGCCAGACGGGAACGGGTTTAATCGGGACTGAAGCTTTCTTT; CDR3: CVSSQTGTGLIGTEAFF
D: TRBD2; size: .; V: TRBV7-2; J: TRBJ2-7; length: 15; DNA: TGTGCCAGCAGCCCCCTAGCGGGGGGAAGATACGAGCAGTACTTC; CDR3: CASSPLAGGRYEQYF
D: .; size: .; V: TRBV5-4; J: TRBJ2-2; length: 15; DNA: TGTGCCAGCAGTGGGGGTAGGCCGAACACCGGGGAGCTGTTTTTT; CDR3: CASSGGRPNTGELFF
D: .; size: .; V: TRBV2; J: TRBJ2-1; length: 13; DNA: TGTGCCAGCAGTGGCAGACAGTACAATGAGCAGTTCTTC; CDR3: CASSGRQYNEQFF
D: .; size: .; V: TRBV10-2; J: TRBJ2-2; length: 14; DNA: TGCGCCAGCACTATAACGCCGAACACCGGGGAGCTGTTTTTT; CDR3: CASTITPNTGELFF
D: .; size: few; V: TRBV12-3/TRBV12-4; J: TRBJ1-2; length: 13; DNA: TGTGCCAGCAGCCCCCGGGGGAACTATGGCTACACCTTC; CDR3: CASSPRGNYGYTF
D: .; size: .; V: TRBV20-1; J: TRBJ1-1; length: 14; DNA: TGCAGTGCTAGGGCGATGAGGGGTAACACTGAAGCTTTCTTT; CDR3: CSARAMRGNTEAFF
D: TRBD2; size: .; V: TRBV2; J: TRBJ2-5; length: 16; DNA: TGTGCCAGCAGTAAAGGGAGGGTGGCCGTCCAAGAGACCCAGTACTTC; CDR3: CASSKGRVAVQETQYF
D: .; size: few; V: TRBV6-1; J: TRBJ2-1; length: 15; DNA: TGTGCCAGCAGTGCAGGGCCCGGCTCCTACAATGAGCAGTTCTTC; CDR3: CASSAGPGSYNEQFF
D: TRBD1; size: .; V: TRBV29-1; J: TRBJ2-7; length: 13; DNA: TGCAGCGTGACGGGGACAGGTGTTTACGAGCAGTACTTC; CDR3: CSVTGTGVYEQYF
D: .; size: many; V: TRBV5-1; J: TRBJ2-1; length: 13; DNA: TGCGCCAGCAGCTTGGACAGCTACAATGAGCAGTTCTTC; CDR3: CASSLDSYNEQFF
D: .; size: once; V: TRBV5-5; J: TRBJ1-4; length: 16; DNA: TGTGCCAGCAGCTTGGGTTTCGGGACAACTAATGAAAAACTGTTTTTT; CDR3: CASSLGFGTTNEKLFF
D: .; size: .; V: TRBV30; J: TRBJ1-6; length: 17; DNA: TGTGCCTGGAGTGTACTGGGCAGAAGCTCCTATAATTCACCCCTCCACTTT; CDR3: CAWSVLGRSSYNSPLHF
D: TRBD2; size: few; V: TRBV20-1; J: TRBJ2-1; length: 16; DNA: TGCAGTGCTAAGACTAGCGGGAGAGGTCTATTGGGTGAGCAGTTCTTC; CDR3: CSAKTSGRGLLGEQFF
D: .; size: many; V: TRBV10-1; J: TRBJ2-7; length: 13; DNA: TGCGCCAGCAGTGGAAACACCCTGGGCGAGCAGTACTTC; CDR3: CASSGNTLGEQYF
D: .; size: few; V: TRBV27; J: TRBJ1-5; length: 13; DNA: TGTGCCAGCTGCCCCCGCATTGATCAGCCCCAGCATTTT; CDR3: CASCPRIDQPQHF
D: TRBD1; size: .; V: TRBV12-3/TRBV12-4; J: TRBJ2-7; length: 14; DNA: TGTGCCAGCAGCCACTCAGACAGGGCCTCCGAGCAGTACTTC; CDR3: CASSHSDRASEQYF
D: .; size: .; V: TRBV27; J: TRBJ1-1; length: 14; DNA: TGTGCCAGCAGTATCAGGGACATGAACACTGAAGCTTTCTTT; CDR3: CASSIRDMNTEAFF
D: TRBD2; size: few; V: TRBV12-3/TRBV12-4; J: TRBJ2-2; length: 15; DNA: TGTGCCAGCACTTTAGCGGGAGGGCTCACCGGGGAGCTGTTTTTT; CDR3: CASTLAGGLTGELFF
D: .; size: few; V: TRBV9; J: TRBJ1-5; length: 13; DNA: TGTGCCAGCAGCGTAGGGGGAGGACAGCCCCAGCATTTT; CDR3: CASSVGGGQPQHF
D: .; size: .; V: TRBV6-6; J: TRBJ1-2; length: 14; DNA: TGTGCCAGCAGTTCGCACGAGGGAAGCTATGGCTACACCTTC; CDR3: CASSSHEGSYGYTF
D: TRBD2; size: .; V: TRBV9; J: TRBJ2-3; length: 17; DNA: TGTGCCAGCAGCGTAGACCCTGCGGGGGGGGTCACAGATACGCAGTATTTT; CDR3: CASSVDPAGGVTDTQYF
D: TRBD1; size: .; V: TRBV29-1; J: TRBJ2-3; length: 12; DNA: TGCAGCGTACGGACAGGGGTAGATACGCAGTATTTT; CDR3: CSVRTGVDTQYF
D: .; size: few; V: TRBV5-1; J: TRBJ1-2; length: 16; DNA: TGCGCCAGCAGCTTGGAAGGCGGGAGCTCGGTGGGTCGATACACCTTC; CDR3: CASSLEGGSSVGRYTF
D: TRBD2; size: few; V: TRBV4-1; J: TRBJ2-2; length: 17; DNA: TGCGCCAGCAGCCACCGGACTAGCGAACCGAACACCGGGGAGCTGTTTTTT; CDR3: CASSHRTSEPNTGELFF
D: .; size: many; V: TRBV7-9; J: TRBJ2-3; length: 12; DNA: TGTGCCAGCAGAACGTACGGGGATACGCAGTATTTT; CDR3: CASRTYGDTQYF
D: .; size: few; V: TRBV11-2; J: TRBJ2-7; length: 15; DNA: TGTGCCAGCAGCTTAGATTGGGGGGACTCCTACGAGCAGTACTTC; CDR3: CASSLDWGDSYEQYF
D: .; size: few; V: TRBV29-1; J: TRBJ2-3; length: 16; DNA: TGCAGCGTCCTGAGGTCCAAGGGAGGTAGCACAGATACGCAGTATTTT; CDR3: CSVLRSKGGSTDTQYF
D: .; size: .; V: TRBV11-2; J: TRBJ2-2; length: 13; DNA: TGTGCCAGCAGCTTATCGAACACCGGGGAGCTGTTTTTT; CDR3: CASSLSNTGELFF
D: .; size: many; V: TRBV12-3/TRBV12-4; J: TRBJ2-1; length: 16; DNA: TGTGCCAGCAGTTTTATTGGGTCAGGGCTACGAAATGAGCAGTTCTTC; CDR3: CASSFIGSGLRNEQFF
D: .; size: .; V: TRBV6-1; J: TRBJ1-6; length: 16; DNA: TGTGCCAGCAGTCCGCGTGGGAGGGGGTTCAATTCACCCCTCCACTTT; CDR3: CASSPRGRGFNSPLHF
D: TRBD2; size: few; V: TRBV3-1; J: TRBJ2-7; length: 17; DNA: TGTGCCAGCAGCCAGCCGGGACTAGCGGGACTCTCCTACGAGCAGTACTTC; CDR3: CASSQPGLAGLSYEQYF
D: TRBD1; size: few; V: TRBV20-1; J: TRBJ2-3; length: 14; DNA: TGCAGTGCTAGGGACAGGGCGGTAGGAGATACGCAGTATTTT; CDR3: CSARDRAVGDTQYF
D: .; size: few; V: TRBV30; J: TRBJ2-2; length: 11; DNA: TGTGCCTGGAGTTGGGGCGGGGAGCTGTTTTTT; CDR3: CAWSWGGELFF
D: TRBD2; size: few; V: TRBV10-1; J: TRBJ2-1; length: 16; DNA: TGCGCCAGCAGTGAGATACCGGGACTAGCGAGAAATGAGCAGTTCTTC; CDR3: CASSEIPGLARNEQFF
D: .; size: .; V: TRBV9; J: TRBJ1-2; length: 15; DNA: TGTGCCAGCAGCGCAGACCTCAGACCTAACTATGGCTACACCTTC; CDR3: CASSADLRPNYGYTF
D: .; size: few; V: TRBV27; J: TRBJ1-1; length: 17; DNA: TGTGCCAGCAGTTTATCGGGCGGGGCGCTTAAGGACACTGAAGCTTTCTTT; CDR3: CASSLSGGALKDTEAFF
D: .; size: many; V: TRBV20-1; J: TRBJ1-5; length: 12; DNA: TGCAGTGCTAGACCAGGCAATCAGCCCCAGCATTTT; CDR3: CSARPGNQPQHF
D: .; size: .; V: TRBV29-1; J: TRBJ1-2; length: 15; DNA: TGCAGCGTTGAAGATCACAGGGATCTAAACTATGGCTACACCTTC; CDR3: CSVEDHRDLNYGYTF
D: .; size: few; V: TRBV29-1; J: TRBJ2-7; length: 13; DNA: TGCAGCGTTGCGCAGGGGACCTCTTACGAGCAGTACTTC; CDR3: CSVAQGTSYEQYF
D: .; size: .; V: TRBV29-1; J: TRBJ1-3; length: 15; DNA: TGCAGCGTGTGGGGAGACTCCAGCTCTGGAAACACCATATATTTT; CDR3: CSVWGDSSSGNTIYF
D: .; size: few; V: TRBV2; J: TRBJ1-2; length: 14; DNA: TGTGCCAGCAGTGAAGACAAAGTACAGGGTGGCTACACCTTC; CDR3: CASSEDKVQGGYTF
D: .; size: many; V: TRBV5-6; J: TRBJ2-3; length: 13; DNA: TGTGCCAGCAGCTTGCTTGGCACAGATACGCAGTATTTT; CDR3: CASSLLGTDTQYF
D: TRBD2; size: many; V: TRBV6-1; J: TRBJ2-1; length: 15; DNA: TGTGCCAGCAGTCCCGGACTAGCGGGAGGATTTGAGCAGTTCTTC; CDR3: CASSPGLAGGFEQFF